The rows below give T cell receptor beta chains drawn from one sample of a study of tumor and adjacent non-tumor tissue in lung cancer. In TCRdb, the multiplex PCR reads were re-called with MiXCR into one record per CDR3 protein. The table lists over 80,000 distinct CDR3 sequences, roughly three quarters of them singletons. Sequencing input: distant non-tumor lung tissue. The receptors come from a woman in her forties or fifties with non-small cell lung cancer. Each CDR3 is given with its conserved first and last residue. A D gene is named only where the DNA matches it firmly. Rows may omit the clone size; those that give it use once, few, many or a size class.

d_call: NA; v_call: TRBV5-1; j_call: TRBJ2-1; clone_size: few; cdr3_nt: TGCGCCAGCAGCTTTGCAGGCTTAAGACAGATTTACAATGAGCACTTCTTC; cdr3_aa: CASSFAGLRQIYNEHFF
d_call: NA; v_call: TRBV20-1; j_call: TRBJ2-7; clone_size: few; cdr3_nt: TGCAGTGCTAGAGGTTCGCGGGATCGGTACGAGCAGTACTTC; cdr3_aa: CSARGSRDRYEQYF
d_call: NA; v_call: TRBV4-1; j_call: TRBJ2-2; clone_size: NA; cdr3_nt: TGCGCCAGCAGTCAAGAGGGCTCGACAGGTCCCACCGGGGAGCTGTTGTTT; cdr3_aa: CASSQEGSTGPTGELLF
d_call: NA; v_call: TRBV20-1; j_call: TRBJ2-5; clone_size: NA; cdr3_nt: TGCAGTGTTCCCAGGCGCGGGATCGATATAGAGACCCAGTACTTC; cdr3_aa: CSVPRRGIDIETQYF
d_call: TRBD2; v_call: TRBV20-1; j_call: TRBJ2-2; clone_size: NA; cdr3_nt: TGCAGAGATAGACCTAGCGGGAGGGGTGGCACCGGGGAGCTGTTTTTT; cdr3_aa: CRDRPSGRGGTGELFF
d_call: NA; v_call: TRBV12-3/TRBV12-4; j_call: TRBJ2-7; clone_size: NA; cdr3_nt: TGTGCCGGCAGTACCCGACAGGAGGGGTCCTACGAGCAGTGCTTC; cdr3_aa: CAGSTRQEGSYEQCF
d_call: TRBD2; v_call: TRBV11-2; j_call: TRBJ2-1; clone_size: NA; cdr3_nt: TGTGCCAGCAGCTCAGAAGCTAGCGGGAGGGCTGAGCAACTCTTC; cdr3_aa: CASSSEASGRAEQLF
d_call: TRBD1; v_call: TRBV11-1; j_call: TRBJ2-5; clone_size: NA; cdr3_nt: TGTGCCAGCAGCCCGGGACAGGGCGTAGAGATCCGGAACTTC; cdr3_aa: CASSPGQGVEIRNF
d_call: NA; v_call: TRBV11-2; j_call: TRBJ1-1; clone_size: NA; cdr3_nt: TGTACCAGCAGCTTAGAGCCGGGGGCGATCACCGAAGCTTTCTTT; cdr3_aa: CTSSLEPGAITEAFF
d_call: TRBD2; v_call: TRBV7-9; j_call: TRBJ2-1; clone_size: NA; cdr3_nt: TGTGCCAGTACCTTAGGACTAGTCGGAGATGAGCAGTTCTTC; cdr3_aa: CASTLGLVGDEQFF
d_call: TRBD2; v_call: TRBV11-2; j_call: TRBJ2-7; clone_size: NA; cdr3_nt: TGTGCCAGCAGCCCAGGACTAGCGGAAGCCTACGAGCAGTGCTTC; cdr3_aa: CASSPGLAEAYEQCF
d_call: NA; v_call: TRBV10-3; j_call: TRBJ2-7; clone_size: NA; cdr3_nt: TGTGCTTCCCGGGTTAGGGACTCCTACGAGCAGTACTTC; cdr3_aa: CASRVRDSYEQYF
d_call: NA; v_call: TRBV29-1; j_call: TRBJ2-1; clone_size: NA; cdr3_nt: TGCAGTCTTGAAGGCTTCGGCGGGGTAACCTCCTACAATGAGCAGTTCTTC; cdr3_aa: CSLEGFGGVTSYNEQFF
d_call: NA; v_call: TRBV4-2; j_call: TRBJ2-5; clone_size: few; cdr3_nt: TGTGCCAGCCGCCAAGAAGGAAGGGTTCAGACCCAGTACTTC; cdr3_aa: CASRQEGRVQTQYF
d_call: NA; v_call: TRBV29-1; j_call: TRBJ2-7; clone_size: NA; cdr3_nt: TGTAGCGTTTTTACGGACTCCTACGAGCAGAACTTC; cdr3_aa: CSVFTDSYEQNF
d_call: NA; v_call: TRBV6-5; j_call: TRBJ2-1; clone_size: NA; cdr3_nt: TGTGCCAGCAGTTCCCACGGGCCAAGGGACGATAAGCAGTTCTTC; cdr3_aa: CASSSHGPRDDKQFF
d_call: NA; v_call: TRBV6-6; j_call: TRBJ2-7; clone_size: NA; cdr3_nt: TGTGTCAGCATGGGAATTGGGGTACACGAGCAGTACTTC; cdr3_aa: CVSMGIGVHEQYF
d_call: NA; v_call: TRBV11-2; j_call: TRBJ1-2; clone_size: medium-sized; cdr3_nt: TGTGCCAGCAGCTCACGACACGAGGGGGGCTATGGCTACACCTTC; cdr3_aa: CASSSRHEGGYGYTF
d_call: TRBD1; v_call: TRBV5-1; j_call: TRBJ2-3; clone_size: NA; cdr3_nt: TGCGCCAGCAGCCATGGACAGGGAGGAGATATTCAGTATTTT; cdr3_aa: CASSHGQGGDIQYF
d_call: NA; v_call: TRBV12-3/TRBV12-4; j_call: TRBJ1-4; clone_size: once; cdr3_nt: TGTGCCAGCAATGCTACTAAGGACGGGGGCGAAAAACTGTTATTT; cdr3_aa: CASNATKDGGEKLLF
d_call: NA; v_call: TRBV29-1; j_call: TRBJ2-1; clone_size: once; cdr3_nt: TGCAGCTTCATGGGGGCCAATGAACAGTCCTTC; cdr3_aa: CSFMGANEQSF
d_call: NA; v_call: TRBV4-1; j_call: TRBJ2-1; clone_size: NA; cdr3_nt: TGCGCCAGCAGCCAAGTTATCGGTAGCGTCAATGGGCAGTTATTC; cdr3_aa: CASSQVIGSVNGQLF
d_call: NA; v_call: TRBV6-1; j_call: TRBJ2-1; clone_size: NA; cdr3_nt: TGTGCCAGCCGATCGCTAGTACCGAGCTCCTACATTGAGCAGTTCTTC; cdr3_aa: CASRSLVPSSYIEQFF
d_call: NA; v_call: TRBV12-3/TRBV12-4; j_call: TRBJ2-7; clone_size: NA; cdr3_nt: TGTGCCAGCAGCTTGGAACATACCTACGAGCAGTACTTC; cdr3_aa: CASSLEHTYEQYF
d_call: NA; v_call: TRBV28; j_call: TRBJ1-4; clone_size: NA; cdr3_nt: TGTGCCAGCAGTTTATTTCAGCCTGATGAAAAACTGTTTTTT; cdr3_aa: CASSLFQPDEKLFF
d_call: TRBD2; v_call: TRBV4-1; j_call: TRBJ2-7; clone_size: NA; cdr3_nt: TGCACCAGCAGCCAACACCGGGGGGGCTACGAGCAGTATTTC; cdr3_aa: CTSSQHRGGYEQYF
d_call: NA; v_call: TRBV11-2; j_call: TRBJ2-3; clone_size: once; cdr3_nt: TGTGCCAGCAGCCTAAGGACTGGCATAGATACGCTGTATTTT; cdr3_aa: CASSLRTGIDTLYF
d_call: NA; v_call: TRBV2; j_call: TRBJ2-1; clone_size: NA; cdr3_nt: TGTGCCAGCAGTGAGTACGGAAGCTCCTACAATGAGCAGTTCTTC; cdr3_aa: CASSEYGSSYNEQFF
d_call: TRBD2; v_call: TRBV4-1; j_call: TRBJ2-1; clone_size: NA; cdr3_nt: TGCGCCAGCAGCCACCCGGGACTAGGGGGAGGGCCATTTAACAATGAGCAGTTCTTC; cdr3_aa: CASSHPGLGGGPFNNEQFF
d_call: NA; v_call: TRBV5-5; j_call: TRBJ2-7; clone_size: NA; cdr3_nt: TGTCCCAGCTGGTTCTCCATTTTCGACAGAGTCTACGAGCAGTACTTC; cdr3_aa: CPSWFSIFDRVYEQYF
d_call: TRBD1; v_call: TRBV6-1; j_call: TRBJ1-4; clone_size: NA; cdr3_nt: TGTGTCAGCAGGGGGGGGCAGGTTAATGAAAAACTGTTTTTT; cdr3_aa: CVSRGGQVNEKLFF
d_call: TRBD2; v_call: TRBV29-1; j_call: TRBJ2-1; clone_size: NA; cdr3_nt: TGCAGCGTTGAAGGGACTAGCTTCAATGAGCAGTTCTTC; cdr3_aa: CSVEGTSFNEQFF
d_call: NA; v_call: TRBV25-1; j_call: TRBJ1-6; clone_size: NA; cdr3_nt: TGTGCCAGCACTGTCCTCCGGGGGGGGCTAGGTGTTAATTCACCCCTCCAATTT; cdr3_aa: CASTVLRGGLGVNSPLQF
d_call: NA; v_call: TRBV6-5; j_call: TRBJ2-1; clone_size: NA; cdr3_nt: TGTGCCAGCAGTGGTCGGAGCTCCTACAATAAGCAATTCTTC; cdr3_aa: CASSGRSSYNKQFF